Included here is one T cell receptor beta chain sequence, with context. The target antigen is unknown. This entry is derived from a study of beta chain features in type 1 diabetes. Broader study findings: At VDJ recombination sites, type 1 diabetes patients had fewer insertions and more deleted nucleotides.

Expressed TCRB transcripts were sequenced, since all the RNA that had been isolated was reverse transcribed. This table comes from immunoSEQ multiplex PCR, and its TCRdb copy is limited to in-frame clones, with some not included. The sample holds about 140,000 clones, under 11% seen once. Each sorted fraction was over 98% pure. The CDR3 has 16 amino acids. The germline gives CDR1 SGHRS, CDR2 YFSETQ. The ends lost 4 bases at V and 0 bases at J; junction bases unmatched: 2. This rearrangement joins TRBV5-1 to TRBJ2-2, with TRBD2 matching 11 bases. The sequence came from a man aged 18 to 35 in good health. Source material: naive CD4+ T cells from blood. The CDR3 reads CASSVLAGANTGELFF. The CDR3 nucleotides are TGCGCCAGCAGCGTACTAGCGGGGGCGAACACCGGGGAGCTGTTTTTT.